Listed here are 23 T cell receptor beta chains from one sample, sequenced in a study of radiotherapy plus CTLA-4 blockade in lung cancer. Produced via immunoSEQ multiplex PCR; TCRdb's table is partial and in-frame only. The data contain 85,000 to 120,000 clones, over 65% of them singletons. This specimen consisted of peripheral blood, obtained from a patient treated with radiotherapy plus ipilimumab. Receptors were obtained from a human donor with non-small cell lung cancer that progressed on radiotherapy plus ipilimumab. Some clones in this sample may be carry-over from other donors' samples.

The CDR3: CASRQGGINQPQHF. In DNA, the CDR3 is TGTGCCAGCAGACAAGGGGGTATCAATCAGCCCCAGCATTTT. This chain links TRBV6-6 with TRBJ1-5; tentatively, D is TRBD1 (6 bases). This CDR3 contains 14 residues. Germline CDR1 and CDR2: MNHNY and SVGAGI (reference sequence). The ends were cut back, 6 bases at V and 3 bases at J, with 12 bases in the middle.

The V call is TRBV13, the J call TRBJ1-1; D possibly corresponds to TRBD1 (6 bases). The CDR3 contains 14 residues. Germline V gene data show CDR1 as PRHDT and CDR2 as FYEKMQ (reference sequence). The V end was cut by 6 bases, the J end by 5 bases, with 16 bases between. The CDR3 loop reads CASSYRGARTEAFF. CDR3 DNA sequence: TGTGCCAGCAGTTACCGGGGGGCGAGGACTGAAGCTTTCTTT. Using reference TRBV13 and TRBJ1-1 for the parts outside the CDR3, the full variable domain is AAGVIQSPRHLIKEKRETATLKCYPIPRHDTVYWYQQGPGQDPQFLISFYEKMQSDKGSIPDRFSAQQFSDYHSELNMSSLELGDSALYFCASSYRGARTEAFFGQGTRLTVV.

This chain uses TRBV29-1 with TRBJ1-1, with TRBD1 as a possible D gene (6 bases). V was trimmed by 6 bases and J by 5 bases, leaving 16 bases between them. Germline V gene lookup returns CDR1 SQVTM and CDR2 ANQGSEA. The length of the CDR3 is 13 residues. As DNA, the CDR3 is TGCAGCGTAGAAAGGACAGAGAAAACTGAAGCTTTCTTT. It codes for CSVERTEKTEAFF. The whole variable domain, remainder taken from reference TRBV29-1 and TRBJ1-1, is SAVISQKPSRDICQRGTSLTIQCQVDSQVTMMFWYRQQPGQSLTLIATANQGSEATYESGFVIDKFPISRPNLTFSTLTVSNMSPEDSSIYLCSVERTEKTEAFFGQGTRLTVV.

This clone occurred once. This chain uses TRBV7-9 with TRBJ2-6; the D is unclear. Trimming shortened V by 5 bases and J by 0 bases, and 14 bases separated the two germline ends. The CDR3 totals 17 residues. Germline V gene lookup returns CDR1 SEHNR and CDR2 FQNEAQ (reference sequence). The CDR3 DNA sequence: TGTGCCAGCAGCGAGAGGCACGGTAGCTCTGGGGCCAACGTCCTGACTTTC. It encodes CASSERHGSSGANVLTF.

The rearrangement uses TRBV4-2 and TRBJ2-7; TRBD1 matches 9 bases. V shed 0 bases and J 3 bases; nucleotides not matched to a gene: 9. The CDR3 spans 17 residues. Germline-derived CDR1 and CDR2 are LGHNA and YNFKEQ. CDR3: CASSQDLGTGRVYEQYF. The CDR3 DNA is TGTGCCAGCAGCCAAGATCTTGGGACAGGGCGGGTCTACGAGCAGTACTTC.

The table lists this clone with a count of one. The chain links TRBV5-6 to TRBJ1-2; unclear D gene. Trimming shortened V by 4 bases and J by 8 bases, and 12 bases separated the two germline ends. CDR3 length equals 12 residues. CDR1 and CDR2 from the germline V gene are SGHDT and YYEEEE. The CDR3 DNA reads as TGTGCCAGCAGCCCTCGGGGTGCAGGCTACACCTTC. It encodes CASSPRGAGYTF.

The CDR3 DNA follows: TGTGCCATCAGTGAATGGGGACCTAGCACAGATACGCAGTATTTT. Encoded protein: CAISEWGPSTDTQYF. This rearrangement joins TRBV10-3 to TRBJ2-3, with D perhaps matching TRBD1 or TRBD2 (5 bases each). Germline loops: CDR1 ENHRY, CDR2 SYGVKD. V lost 3 bases and J 0 bases, leaving 10 bases between the germline ends. The CDR3 sequence is 15 residues long.

The chain recombines TRBV5-1 with TRBJ1-5; a weak D match, TRBD1 (5 bases). CDR1 SGHRS and CDR2 YFSETQ come from the germline V gene. CDR3 length: 14 residues. The V and J ends lost 1 base and 4 bases respectively, with 9 bases between them. The CDR3 sequence is CASSLIGGNQPQHF. The CDR3 coding sequence is TGCGCCAGCAGCTTGATTGGGGGGAATCAGCCCCAGCATTTT. Combining the CDR3 with reference TRBV5-1 and TRBJ1-5 gives the whole variable domain KAGVTQTPRYLIKTRGQQVTLSCSPISGHRSVSWYQQTPGQGLQFLFEYFSETQRNKGNFPGRFSGRQFSNSRSEMNVSTLELGDSALYLCASSLIGGNQPQHFGDGTRLSIL.

V and J are TRBV7-3 and TRBJ2-2, with 7 bases lining up with TRBD2. The junction had 9 bases not matched to a gene; V was cut back by 2 bases and J by 3 bases. The germline V gene encodes CDR1 SGHTA and CDR2 FQGTGA. CDR3 length: 17 residues. The CDR3 nucleotides are TGTGCCAGCAGCTTATATTCTGGCGGGGGACACACCGGGGAGCTGTTTTTT. Amino acid sequence: CASSLYSGGGHTGELFF. The variable domain in full, completed from reference TRBV7-3 and TRBJ2-2, reads GAGVSQTPSNKVTEKGKYVELRCDPISGHTALYWYRQSLGQGPEFLIYFQGTGAADDSGLPNDRFFAVRPEGSVSTLKIQRTERGDSAVYLCASSLYSGGGHTGELFFGEGSRLTVL.

The chain combines TRBV5-1 with TRBJ1-1, with D possibly being TRBD1 (6 bases). This CDR3 is built from 14 residues. The germline CDR1 and CDR2 sequences are SGHRS and YFSETQ. V gave up 4 bases and J gave up 5 bases, with 15 bases separating them. The CDR3 spells CASSPSTGYTEAFF. The DNA of the CDR3 is TGCGCCAGCAGCCCATCGACAGGATATACTGAAGCTTTCTTT.

The chain links TRBV19 to TRBJ1-2; 10 bases match TRBD1. Germline V gene data show CDR1 as LNHDA and CDR2 as SQIVND (reference sequence). Losses at the gene ends were 7 bases for V and 3 bases for J; bases not matched to a gene: 5. This CDR3 region has 14 residues. In nucleotides, the CDR3 is TGTGCCAGTACTAGGGACAGGGGTTACTATGGCTACACCTTC. Its protein product is CASTRDRGYYGYTF.

The chain joins TRBV2 to TRBJ2-3, with TRBD2 as a possible D gene (5 bases). Per germline, CDR1 SNHLY and CDR2 FYNNEI. Deletions cut 4 bases from V and 2 bases from J, with 10 bases between. This CDR3 contains 14 residues. In DNA form, the CDR3 reads TGTGCCAGCAGTGTTGAGGGTTCCACAGATACGCAGTATTTT. It is translated as CASSVEGSTDTQYF.

The rearrangement joins TRBV7-6 to TRBJ2-7, with a tentative D call TRBD2 (6 bases). The CDR3 contains 16 residues. The V and J ends lost 5 bases and 4 bases respectively, with 21 bases between them. The germline CDR1 and CDR2 sequences are SGHVS and FNYEAQ. This CDR3 is CASSTVRALGGYEQYF. The CDR3 nucleotides read TGTGCCAGCAGCACCGTCAGGGCCTTGGGGGGATACGAGCAGTACTTC.

This clone was detected only once. The rearrangement links TRBV11-2 to TRBJ2-7; D may be TRBD2 (5 bases). This CDR3 contains 16 residues. Germline values: CDR1 SGHAT, CDR2 FQNNGV. Trimming removed 2 bases at V and 0 bases at J, with 14 bases between. The CDR3 loop reads CASSLMWRVSSYEQYF. CDR3 bases: TGTGCCAGCAGCTTAATGTGGCGGGTTAGCTCCTACGAGCAGTACTTC.

This clone was counted only a few times. The chain uses TRBV10-3 and TRBJ2-1; 11 bases line up with TRBD2. Germline assignment: CDR1 ENHRY and CDR2 SYGVKD. This CDR3 has 15 residues. J gave up 3 bases and V 6 bases, and 4 bases lay outside the gene matches. In nucleotides, the CDR3 is TGTGCCATCAGCACCGGGACTAGCGGCTACAATGAGCAGTTCTTC. Its translation is CAISTGTSGYNEQFF.

V is TRBV6-5 and J is TRBJ1-2; D not resolved. This CDR3 has 16 amino acids. The germline V gene encodes CDR1 MNHEY and CDR2 SVGAGI. V gave up 2 bases and J gave up 2 bases, with 15 bases separating them. This CDR3 is CASSYNPQTINYGYTF. The CDR3 DNA sequence: TGTGCCAGCAGTTACAACCCACAGACTATCAACTATGGCTACACCTTC.

The chain uses TRBV15 and TRBJ1-1; 9 bases match TRBD1. Germline V gene data show CDR1 as LNHNV and CDR2 as YYDKDF (reference sequence). The CDR3 covers 15 residues. J lost 1 base, V lost 3 bases, and 3 bases had no gene match. CDR3: CATSRDRGSNTEAFF. The CDR3 region has the DNA TGTGCCACCAGCAGGGACAGGGGCTCGAACACTGAAGCTTTCTTT.

The chain couples TRBV6-1 to TRBJ1-1; D ambiguous. The CDR3 is 15 residues long. Germline assignment: CDR1 MNHNS and CDR2 SASEGT. V lost 1 base and J 6 bases, leaving 15 bases between the germline ends. CDR3: CASSEEVGNVAEAFF. The CDR3 DNA follows: TGTGCCAGCAGTGAAGAGGTGGGGAACGTCGCTGAAGCTTTCTTT.

The chain has TRBV29-1 and TRBJ2-1; D is unresolved. Trimming took 0 bases from V and 0 from J, leaving 21 bases between them. The germline V gene encodes CDR1 SQVTM and CDR2 ANQGSEA. This CDR3 spans 19 amino acids. CDR3 nucleotide sequence: TGCAGCGTTGAAGATCCGGATCTAGACCCAGCTAGCTCCTACAATGAGCAGTTCTTC. It codes for CSVEDPDLDPASSYNEQFF.

The chain couples TRBV6-4 to TRBJ1-1, with D uncertain. CDR1 is MRHNA, CDR2 SNTAGT, per germline. V lost 2 bases and J 10 bases, leaving 14 bases between the germline ends. The CDR3 extends over 13 amino acids. For the CDR3, the DNA is TGTGCCAGCAGTGACCCGTTGGAAGGGAGAGCTTTCTTT. It specifies CASSDPLEGRAFF.

This chain joins TRBV6-5 and TRBJ1-5, with a tentative D call TRBD1 (6 bases). This CDR3 has 15 amino acids. V gave up 0 bases and J gave up 0 bases, with 6 bases separating them. Germline V gene sequence: CDR1 MNHEY, CDR2 SVGAGI. Here the CDR3 reads CASSYSTGSNQPQHF. CDR3 DNA sequence: TGTGCCAGCAGTTACTCGACAGGTAGCAATCAGCCCCAGCATTTT.

This rearrangement joins TRBV7-2 to TRBJ2-3, with D possibly matching TRBD2 (6 bases). CDR1 SGHTA and CDR2 FQGNSA come from the germline V gene. This CDR3 is 16 amino acids long. V was trimmed by 1 base and J by 5 bases, leaving 16 bases between them. This CDR3 reads CASSLEAGLQGDTQYF. As DNA, the CDR3 is TGTGCCAGCAGCTTAGAGGCGGGGCTACAAGGAGATACGCAGTATTTT.

The table lists this clone with a count of one. The rearrangement uses TRBV6-9 and TRBJ1-1; no firm D call. This CDR3 comprises 10 residues. V was pared by 8 bases and J by 5 bases, with 6 bases between. Germline loops: CDR1 MNHGY, CDR2 SVAAGI. CDR3 residues: CASAGTEAFF. As DNA, the CDR3 is TGTGCCAGCGCGGGAACTGAAGCTTTCTTT.